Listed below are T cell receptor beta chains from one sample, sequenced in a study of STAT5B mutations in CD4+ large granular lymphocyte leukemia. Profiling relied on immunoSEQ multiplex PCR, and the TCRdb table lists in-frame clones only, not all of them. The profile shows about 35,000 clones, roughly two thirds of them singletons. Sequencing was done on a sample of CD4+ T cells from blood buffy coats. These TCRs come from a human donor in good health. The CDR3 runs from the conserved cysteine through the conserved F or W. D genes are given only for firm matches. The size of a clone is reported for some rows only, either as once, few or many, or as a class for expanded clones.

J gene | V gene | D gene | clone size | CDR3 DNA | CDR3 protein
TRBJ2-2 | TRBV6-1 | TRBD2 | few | TGTGCCAGCAGTGGCTCCGGGACTAGCGGGGGGACGTTTACCGGGGAGCTGTTTTTT | CASSGSGTSGGTFTGELFF
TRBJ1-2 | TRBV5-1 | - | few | TGCGCCAGCAGCTCCGGGACGACAGATGGCTACACCTTC | CASSSGTTDGYTF
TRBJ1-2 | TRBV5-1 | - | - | TGCGCCAGCAGCCCCCGGGGAGAGAGCTATGGCTACACCTTC | CASSPRGESYGYTF
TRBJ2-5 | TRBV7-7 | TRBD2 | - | TGTGCTAGCAGCTTAGTTACTAGCGGCCAAGAGACCCAGTACTTC | CASSLVTSGQETQYF
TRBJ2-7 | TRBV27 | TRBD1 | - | TGTGCCAGCCGGACAGGTGAAAGGGAGCAGTACTTC | CASRTGEREQYF
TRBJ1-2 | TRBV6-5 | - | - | TGTGCCAGCAGTTACGTGGGGGGCGCGGACTATGGCTACACCTTC | CASSYVGGADYGYTF
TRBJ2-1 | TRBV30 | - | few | TGTGCCTGGAGTGTACCCAGGGGCAATGAGCAGTTCTTC | CAWSVPRGNEQFF
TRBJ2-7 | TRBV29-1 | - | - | TGCAGCGTTGAAGATGGGGGGACCTACGAGCAGTACTTC | CSVEDGGTYEQYF
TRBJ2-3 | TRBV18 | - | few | TGTGCCAGCTCACCACCGATAATTAGCGCGCCAGATACGCAGTATTTT | CASSPPIISAPDTQYF
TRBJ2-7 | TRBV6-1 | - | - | TGTGCCAGCAGTGAAGGCCAGGTAGTCTACTACGAGCAGTACTTC | CASSEGQVVYYEQYF